This TCR beta chain comes out of a study of T cells in Graves' hyperthyroidism and ophthalmopathy. Study-wide background: Staff took peripheral blood when the initial diagnosis was made, before any treatment began.

V dropped 5 bases and J dropped 1 base, with 8 bases sitting between them. The CDR3 sequence is 13 residues long. Germline V gene sequence: CDR1 SGHTA, CDR2 FQGNSA. Authors of the study amplified TCR beta CDR3 regions from RNA transcripts. HTBI primers drove first-round RT-PCR of the TCR CDR3. A single record per CDR3 protein comes from TCRdb applying MiXCR to the multiplex PCR reads. The table has approximately 320,000 distinct CDR3 sequences, approximately 16% seen once. The chain recombines TRBV7-2 with TRBJ1-1; no clear D. The sequencing sample was made of blood. This TCR derives from a man aged 25-40 years with Graves' hyperthyroidism. The CDR3 nucleotides read TGTGCCAGCAGCCCATGGACGAACACTGAAGCTTTCTTT. This sequence encodes CASSPWTNTEAFF.